These T cell receptor beta chains were read from a single sample in a study of long-term antiretroviral therapy in people with HIV. Profiled with immunoSEQ multiplex PCR; TCRdb holds only in-frame clones, not every one. Here the sample spans 21,000 or so clones, 82% being singletons. Sequenced here: unsorted PBMCs, sampled at the start of antiretroviral therapy. These receptors were taken from a man aged 50-59 years with HIV. Both conserved end residues are part of each CDR3. A D gene is named only where the DNA matches it firmly. The size of a clone is reported for some rows only, either as once, few or many, or as a class for expanded clones.

J,V,size,D,DNA,CDR3
TRBJ2-1,TRBV28,NA,TRBD2,TGTGCCAGCAGTTTAGGGGGGGGTCCCTTCCCTAAGCAGTTCTTC,CASSLGGGPFPKQFF
TRBJ2-1,TRBV5-1,NA,TRBD2,TGCGCCAGCAGCTCACTAGCGGGGGGGTCCTATGAGCAGTTCTTC,CASSSLAGGSYEQFF
TRBJ2-2,TRBV25-1,NA,NA,TGTGCCAGTGACAGCGCGAACACCGGGGAGCTGTTTTTT,CASDSANTGELFF
TRBJ2-5,TRBV11-2,once,NA,TGTGCCAGCAGCCGCACCTTCGGGGCCCACCAAGAGACCCAGTACTTC,CASSRTFGAHQETQYF
TRBJ2-7,TRBV19,NA,TRBD1,TGTGCCAGTAGCCAAACCGGGACAGATCTAGACGAGCAGTACTTC,CASSQTGTDLDEQYF
TRBJ2-7,TRBV20-1,NA,TRBD2,TGCAGCGGGGGGGAGACCTACGAGCAGTACTTC,CSGGETYEQYF
TRBJ2-5,TRBV7-9,NA,NA,TGTGCCAGCAGCCCAGATAGGGGGGCCCAGTACTTC,CASSPDRGAQYF
TRBJ1-5,TRBV4-1,NA,NA,TGCGCCAGCAGCCAAGAAGCTAAGAGCAATCAGCCCCAGCATTTT,CASSQEAKSNQPQHF
TRBJ1-2,TRBV5-6,NA,NA,TGTGCCAGCAGCTTGGCCGCCTGGGGGATTAACTATGGCTACACCTTC,CASSLAAWGINYGYTF
TRBJ1-5,TRBV28,NA,NA,TGTGCCAGCAGTCCAGACGACGATCAGCCCCAGCATTTT,CASSPDDDQPQHF
TRBJ2-2,TRBV10-1,NA,NA,TGCGCCAGCAGTGAGTGGGGGGAAGCCGGGGAGCTGTTTTTT,CASSEWGEAGELFF
TRBJ2-1,TRBV4-1,once,NA,TGCGCCAGCAGCCAAGGGTACCGAGGGGCCCCCTACAATGAGCAGTTCTTC,CASSQGYRGAPYNEQFF
TRBJ1-1,TRBV2,NA,NA,TGTGCCAGCAGTCAAAGGGGGGCAACCTGGGGGAACACTGAAGCTTTCTTT,CASSQRGATWGNTEAFF
TRBJ2-1,TRBV25-1,NA,NA,TGTGCCAGCAGTGAATACCCCGAGGATGAGCAGTTCTTC,CASSEYPEDEQFF
TRBJ1-5,TRBV29-1,NA,TRBD1,TGCAGCGTCGGCGGGACAGTCAATCAGCCCCAGCATTTT,CSVGGTVNQPQHF
TRBJ1-2,TRBV9,few,TRBD1,TGTGCCAGCAGCACGTCCTTAGGACAGGGGACCGCTGGCTATGGCTACACCTTC,CASSTSLGQGTAGYGYTF
TRBJ2-6,TRBV5-6,NA,NA,TGTGCCAGCAGCCCCACAGTCTCTGGGGCCAACGTCCTGACTTTC,CASSPTVSGANVLTF
TRBJ2-5,TRBV15,NA,TRBD2,TGTGCCACCAGCAGGGATCCGGGACTAGCGGGAGCGGAGACCCAGTACTTC,CATSRDPGLAGAETQYF
TRBJ1-1,TRBV19,NA,TRBD1,TGTGCCAGTAGTCGGGACAGGGGGGCAATGAACACTGAAGCTTTCTTT,CASSRDRGAMNTEAFF
TRBJ2-7,TRBV5-8,NA,NA,TGTGCCAGCAGCTCGTCGGTGGACGAGCAGTACTTC,CASSSSVDEQYF
TRBJ2-7,TRBV11-2,NA,TRBD1,TGTGCCAGCAGCTTGGGGACAGGGCTATCCTACGAGCAGTACTTC,CASSLGTGLSYEQYF
TRBJ2-3,TRBV27,NA,TRBD2,TGTGCCAGCAGTTTACGGGGGTACTCGACTAGCGGGATTGCAGATACGCAGTATTTT,CASSLRGYSTSGIADTQYF
TRBJ1-2,TRBV2,NA,NA,TGTGCCAGCAGTGAGAGCAGGGGTAGTGGCTACACCTTC,CASSESRGSGYTF
TRBJ1-6,TRBV5-5,NA,TRBD1,TGTGCCAGCAGCTTACGGAACCCTCAGGGGGCCGGTGACAATTCACCCCTCCACTTT,CASSLRNPQGAGDNSPLHF
TRBJ1-3,TRBV11-3,NA,NA,TGTGCCAGCAGCGCCAGACTGAAAACTGGAAACACCATATATTTT,CASSARLKTGNTIYF
TRBJ2-3,TRBV28,NA,NA,TGTGCCAGCAGTTTACGGGGTAGCGGCCCAGATACGCAGTATTTT,CASSLRGSGPDTQYF
TRBJ2-5,TRBV14,NA,NA,TGTGCCAGCAGCCAAGATCGGTGGACGGCGCGTCAAGAGACCCAGTACTTC,CASSQDRWTARQETQYF
TRBJ2-3,TRBV2,NA,NA,TGTGCCAGCAGTGTTTACCGGGACCGCTCAGAGGAAGATACGCAGTATTTT,CASSVYRDRSEEDTQYF
TRBJ1-5,TRBV19,NA,NA,TGTGCCAGTAGTATGACAGTCAACAATCAGCCCCAGCATTTT,CASSMTVNNQPQHF
TRBJ2-3,TRBV12-2,NA,NA,TGTGCAAGTCGCTTAGTCCAGGGAGAGGGCACAGATACGCAGTATTTT,CASRLVQGEGTDTQYF
TRBJ2-1,TRBV28,NA,TRBD1,TGTGCCAGCAGTTTGGGCGCCTACAGGGGTCCTAATGAGCAGTTCTTC,CASSLGAYRGPNEQFF
TRBJ2-7,TRBV7-9,few,TRBD2,TGTGCCAGCAGCTTAGGGACTAGCACCTACGAGCAGTACTTC,CASSLGTSTYEQYF
TRBJ2-7,TRBV29-1,NA,NA,TGCAGCGTTGAGAAAGCAGGGACCTACGAGCAGTACTTC,CSVEKAGTYEQYF
TRBJ1-2,TRBV10-2,NA,TRBD1,TGCGCCAGCAGTGCGCCCCTCGGGGGACAGGGGGACTATGGCTACACCTTC,CASSAPLGGQGDYGYTF
TRBJ2-7,TRBV30,once,NA,TGTGCCTGTTATACAGGTAGTAGCTCCTACGAGCAGTACTTC,CACYTGSSSYEQYF
TRBJ1-2,TRBV15,NA,NA,TGTGCCACCAGCAGAGATAGTATCGGGGACTATGGCTACACCTTC,CATSRDSIGDYGYTF
TRBJ2-3,TRBV9,NA,NA,TGTGCCAGCAGCGACCGGGACAGCACAGATACGCAGTATTTT,CASSDRDSTDTQYF
TRBJ1-5,TRBV7-9,few,NA,TGTGCCAGCAGCCCGAAGGTGGGCCCTGGCAATCAGCCCCAGCATTTT,CASSPKVGPGNQPQHF
TRBJ1-1,TRBV7-7,NA,TRBD1,TGTGCTAGCAGCCCCCTAAGACAGGGGAACACTGAAGCTTTCTTT,CASSPLRQGNTEAFF
TRBJ2-3,TRBV10-3,once,NA,TGTGCCATCAGGCAGTCAGGGTCCACAGATACGCAGTATTTT,CAIRQSGSTDTQYF
TRBJ1-4,TRBV4-1,once,NA,TGCGCCAGCAGCCCCCGCGAAAAACTGTTTTTT,CASSPREKLFF
TRBJ2-7,TRBV7-9,NA,NA,TGTGCCAGCAGCTTAGTGAGGTACGAGCAGTACTTC,CASSLVRYEQYF
TRBJ2-7,TRBV28,NA,TRBD1,TGTGCCAGCACCGTCACAGGGGAAGGATCCTACGAGCAGTACTTC,CASTVTGEGSYEQYF
TRBJ2-2,TRBV7-9,once,TRBD1,TGTGCCAGCAGCCCCACAGGGGCCGGGGAGCTGTTTTTT,CASSPTGAGELFF
TRBJ2-1,TRBV28,NA,TRBD2,TGTGCCAGCAGTGGGGTACTAGCGGGAGGAGGTGAGCAGTTCTTC,CASSGVLAGGGEQFF
TRBJ2-5,TRBV6-4,NA,NA,TGTGCCAGCAGTGATTCCCCCGGGACCCCCGGGACCCAGTACTTC,CASSDSPGTPGTQYF
TRBJ2-2,TRBV7-9,few,NA,TGTGCCAGCAGCTTATTGATGAACACCGGGGAGCTGTTTTTT,CASSLLMNTGELFF
TRBJ2-1,TRBV7-2,NA,TRBD2,TGTGCCAGCAGCTTAGAGCTAGCGGGGGCCTACAATGAGCAGTTCTTC,CASSLELAGAYNEQFF
TRBJ2-1,TRBV28,NA,NA,TGTGCCAGCAGTTTTTCCGGAGGGGATCTCAATGAGCAGTTCTTC,CASSFSGGDLNEQFF
TRBJ2-7,TRBV10-3,large,TRBD1,TGTGCCATCAGTGAGTCGACAGGGTTCCGGCAGTGGTACGAGCAGTACTTC,CAISESTGFRQWYEQYF
TRBJ2-3,TRBV18,NA,NA,TGTGCCAGCTCACATCGACCGAAACAGGCTGACACAGATACGCAGTATTTT,CASSHRPKQADTDTQYF